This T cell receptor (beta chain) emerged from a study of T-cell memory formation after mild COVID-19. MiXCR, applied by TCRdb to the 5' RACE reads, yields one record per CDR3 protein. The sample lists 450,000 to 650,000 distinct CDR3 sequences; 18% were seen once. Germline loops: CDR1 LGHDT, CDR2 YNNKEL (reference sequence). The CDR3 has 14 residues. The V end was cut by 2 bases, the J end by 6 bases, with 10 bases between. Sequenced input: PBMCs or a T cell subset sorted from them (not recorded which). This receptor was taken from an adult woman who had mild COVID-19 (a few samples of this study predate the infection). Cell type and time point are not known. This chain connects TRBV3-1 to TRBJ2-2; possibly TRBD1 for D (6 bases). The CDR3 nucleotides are TGTGCCAGCAGCCAAATGAAGGGGGCCGGGGAGCTGTTTTTT. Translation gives CASSQMKGAGELFF.